This T cell receptor beta chain derives from a study of blood T cell repertoires in COVID-19. In the study overall: Some COVID-19 samples were acute and others convalescent; all came from the United States, Italy and Spain. T cells, B-cell-depleted T cells, or PBMCs provided the cDNA or gDNA that served as material.

This CDR3 comprises 14 residues. V was pared by 1 base and J by 5 bases, with 8 bases between. Germline loops: CDR1 SGHDN, CDR2 FVKESK. In the original analysis: For nucleated cells, counts were estimated from reference gene primer amplification. The protocol was immunoSEQ multiplex PCR, while the TCRdb copy is restricted to in-frame clones and leaves out a portion. V and J calls and clone size follow that table, whereas D and trimming were derived from the DNA. The sample has 250,000 or so clones, under 85% seen once. The V gene is TRBV14, the J gene TRBJ1-4; D is ambiguous. The source material was peripheral blood. This TCR was recovered from a human donor in a cohort sampled during active COVID-19. The CDR3 sequence is CASSQARTNEKLFF. In DNA form, the CDR3 reads TGTGCCAGCAGCCAAGCTAGAACCAATGAAAAACTGTTTTTT.